The 28 T cell receptor beta chains below come from one sample, sequenced in a study of identical twins. MiXCR was run by TCRdb on the 5' RACE reads, yielding one entry per CDR3 protein. The sample records roughly 750,000 distinct CDR3 sequences, less than 25% being singletons. These data also formed part of another study, on T cells expressing NK-cell markers.

Specimen: PBMCs. These receptors came from a woman younger than 30 in good health.

The gene calls are TRBV5-6 and TRBJ1-2; tentatively, D is TRBD1 (5 bases). This CDR3 is built from 12 residues. The ends were cut back, 6 bases at V and 9 bases at J, with 15 bases in the middle. The germline gives CDR1 SGHDT, CDR2 YYEEEE. Here the CDR3 DNA reads TGTGCCAGCACAGGGCAGGGAAGGAGCTACACCTTC. This sequence encodes CASTGQGRSYTF.

The CDR3 DNA follows: TGCGCCAGCATCTCCCGGACTAGCGGGGCGGGGGAGCAGTTCTTC. Protein sequence: CASISRTSGAGEQFF. The rearrangement links TRBV5-1 to TRBJ2-1, with 12 bases matching TRBD2. V lost 6 bases, J lost 10 bases, and 11 bases stayed unmatched. CDR1 and CDR2 (germline): SGHRS, YFSETQ. The CDR3 consists of 15 residues.

The gene calls are TRBV24-1 and TRBJ2-1; 7 bases agree with TRBD2. In germline, CDR1 is KGHDR, CDR2 SFDVKD. J gave up 9 bases and V 0 bases, and 7 bases lay outside the gene matches. This CDR3 spans 15 amino acids. CDR3 residues: CATSDLPSGVGEQFF. CDR3 nucleotide sequence: TGTGCCACCAGTGATTTGCCCAGCGGGGTTGGTGAGCAGTTCTTC.

This rearrangement joins TRBV10-3 to TRBJ2-1, with TRBD2 matching over 11 bases. V dropped 7 bases and J dropped 1; count of bases not matched to a gene: 15. The CDR3 runs to 19 residues. The germline V gene has CDR1 ENHRY and CDR2 SYGVKD. The CDR3 region is CAITSLAGGRRGSYNEQFF. CDR3 DNA: TGTGCCATCACGAGTCTAGCGGGGGGCCGCCGAGGTTCCTACAATGAGCAGTTCTTC.

This clonotype was seen a few times. J is TRBJ2-3 and V is TRBV20-1, with D tentatively TRBD2 (5 bases). Per the germline V gene, CDR1 is DFQATT and CDR2 is SNEGSKA (reference sequence). Trimming shortened V by 1 base and J by 12 bases, and 17 bases separated the two germline ends. The CDR3 runs to 13 residues. The CDR3 protein is CSARVLGPSYQYF. In DNA form, the CDR3 reads TGCAGTGCTAGAGTACTAGGACCTTCATATCAGTATTTT.

The CDR3 sequence is CASSEAGGDRYGYTF. CDR3 DNA: TGTGCCAGCAGTGAAGCTGGAGGAGACCGCTATGGCTACACCTTC. The V gene is TRBV2, the J gene TRBJ1-2, with D unresolved. The V gene lost 0 bases and the J gene lost 4 bases, with 12 bases spanning the gap. The CDR3 extends over 15 amino acids. Germline-derived CDR1 and CDR2 are SNHLY and FYNNEI.

The genes are TRBV4-1 and TRBJ2-3, with 9 bases that match TRBD2. Germline V gene data show CDR1 as MGHRA and CDR2 as YSYEKL. The CDR3 is made up of 16 amino acids. V gave up 5 bases and J gave up 0 bases; unmatched junction bases: 6. The DNA of the CDR3 is TGCGCCAGCAGCTACAGACTAGCGGAGAGCACAGATACGCAGTATTTT. Translated, it gives CASSYRLAESTDTQYF.

This rearrangement joins TRBV29-1 to TRBJ2-5; TRBD1 matches 7 bases. J lost 3 bases, V lost 3 bases, and 4 bases had no gene match. The CDR3 length is 13 residues. Germline values: CDR1 SQVTM, CDR2 ANQGSEA. The CDR3 reads CSVDLGQKETQYF. The DNA for the CDR3 is TGCAGCGTTGACCTGGGACAGAAAGAGACCCAGTACTTC. Full variable domain (rest looked up from reference TRBV29-1 and TRBJ2-5): SAVISQKPSRDICQRGTSLTIQCQVDSQVTMMFWYRQQPGQSLTLIATANQGSEATYESGFVIDKFPISRPNLTFSTLTVSNMSPEDSSIYLCSVDLGQKETQYFGPGTRLLVL.

The table lists this clonotype with many counts. The chain combines TRBV3-1 with TRBJ1-5; TRBD1 agrees at 8 bases. The length of the CDR3 is 14 residues. V gave up 4 bases and J gave up 3 bases; unmatched junction bases: 2. Looked up from germline, CDR1 is LGHDT and CDR2 is YNNKEL (reference sequence). CDR3 sequence (DNA): TGTGCCAGCAGCCGGGGACAGGTCAATCAGCCCCAGCATTTT. Translating gives CASSRGQVNQPQHF.

This clonotype was counted a few times. V is TRBV20-1 and J is TRBJ2-1; TRBD2 matches at 7 bases. CDR1 and CDR2 (germline): DFQATT, SNEGSKA (reference sequence). The CDR3 spans 16 residues. V lost 1 base to trimming and J lost 4 bases; unmatched junction nucleotides: 10. CDR3 sequence reads: CSARGRGETRYNEQFF. In DNA, the CDR3 is TGCAGTGCTAGAGGACGGGGGGAGACCCGATACAATGAGCAGTTCTTC.

This clonotype appeared many times. The CDR3 here is CSVLSDSYEQYF. The CDR3 bases are TGCAGCGTTCTGTCGGATAGCTACGAGCAGTACTTC. The chain employs TRBV29-1 and TRBJ2-7, with D uncertain. V lost 5 bases and J lost 3, with 11 bases in between. The CDR3 is 12 residues long. Germline V gene lookup returns CDR1 SQVTM and CDR2 ANQGSEA.

The chain links TRBV24-1 to TRBJ2-3; tentative D call: TRBD1 (6 bases). The CDR3 contains 12 residues. V was pared by 7 bases and J by 2 bases, with 6 bases between. Germline CDR1 reads KGHDR; CDR2 reads SFDVKD. CDR3 sequence (DNA): TGTGCCACCAGGGGGGCCACAGATACGCAGTATTTT. It yields the protein CATRGATDTQYF.

The V call is TRBV27, the J call TRBJ1-6; no reliable D call. The CDR3 spans 14 residues. Trimming took 8 bases from V and 7 from J, leaving 15 bases between them. Germline assignment: CDR1 MNHEY and CDR2 SMNVEV (reference sequence). CDR3 coding DNA: TGTGCCAGCGGATCCTTGACCGGCAATTCACCCCTCCACTTT. Encoded protein: CASGSLTGNSPLHF.

The rearrangement joins TRBV29-1 to TRBJ2-7; D remains ambiguous. Per the germline V gene, CDR1 is SQVTM and CDR2 is ANQGSEA. V was pared by 4 bases and J by 0 bases, with 4 bases between. This CDR3 has 11 amino acids. As DNA, the CDR3 is TGCAGCGTTGCCGCCTCCTACGAGCAGTACTTC. Translating it yields CSVAASYEQYF.

This clonotype was detected only a few times. The rearrangement joins TRBV2 to TRBJ2-2; D unclear. The length of the CDR3 is 13 residues. V lost 2 bases and J 6 bases, leaving 7 bases between the germline ends. Germline V CDR1 and CDR2: SNHLY, FYNNEI. As DNA, the CDR3 is TGTGCCAGCAGTGAACCCAGTCCCGGGGAGCTGTTTTTT. Translated, it gives CASSEPSPGELFF.

This clonotype was recorded a few times. The chain combines TRBV6-1 with TRBJ2-3; 7 bases are shared with TRBD2. The CDR3 is 15 residues long. The germline V gene has CDR1 MNHNS and CDR2 SASEGT. The junction had 10 bases not matched to a gene; V was cut back by 8 bases and J by 2 bases. CDR3 coding DNA: TGTGCCAGCGAGGGCTCTAGCGGTTCCACAGATACGCAGTATTTT. This encodes CASEGSSGSTDTQYF.

Written as DNA, the CDR3 is TGCAGCGTTGAAGAAAGTGGCGGGCTCTCTGGGGCCAACGTCCTGACTTTC. It translates to CSVEESGGLSGANVLTF. The chain joins TRBV29-1 to TRBJ2-6, with TRBD2 as a possible D gene (5 bases). Trimming stripped 0 bases from V and 0 bases from J, with 12 bases between. CDR3 length: 17 residues. From germline, CDR1 is SQVTM and CDR2 ANQGSEA.

This clonotype was seen only a few times. The chain recombines TRBV20-1 with TRBJ1-4, with 8 positions matching TRBD1. The ends lost 0 bases at V and 5 bases at J; junction bases unmatched: 2. Germline V lookup: CDR1 DFQATT, CDR2 SNEGSKA (reference sequence). CDR3 length: 14 residues. The CDR3 nucleotides are TGCAGTGCTAGAGATAACAGGGGGAATGAAAAACTGTTTTTT. This codes for CSARDNRGNEKLFF.

The sample holds a few counts of this clonotype. This rearrangement joins TRBV20-1 to TRBJ1-2, with a tentative D call TRBD1 (5 bases). The ends were cut back, 7 bases at V and 4 bases at J, with 10 bases in the middle. CDR3 size: 11 residues. Germline V gene data show CDR1 as DFQATT and CDR2 as SNEGSKA (reference sequence). Written as DNA, the CDR3 is TGCAGTGGTAAAGGGACCTATGGCTACACCTTC. Its translation is CSGKGTYGYTF.

This clonotype has a handful of counts. CDR3 sequence: CSARVRRGTEAFF. DNA of the CDR3: TGCAGTGCTAGAGTTAGGAGGGGCACTGAAGCTTTCTTT. The V gene is TRBV20-1, the J gene TRBJ1-1; D perhaps matches TRBD1 (5 bases). V lost 1 base, J lost 4 bases, and 10 bases lay in between. The germline CDR1 and CDR2 sequences are DFQATT and SNEGSKA (reference sequence). The CDR3 runs to 13 residues.

This clonotype was observed once. V and J are TRBV7-6 and TRBJ2-1; 9 bases match TRBD1. J gave up 9 bases and V 3 bases, and 15 bases lay outside the gene matches. Germline V CDR1 and CDR2: SGHVS, FNYEAQ. The CDR3 spans 17 residues. DNA of the CDR3: TGTGCCAGCAGCTTCCTAAGCCCGGGACAGGGTGTTAGTGAGCAGTTCTTC. Translation gives CASSFLSPGQGVSEQFF.

This clonotype was recorded a few times. The chain combines TRBV20-1 with TRBJ1-5; D is ambiguous. The CDR3 has 14 residues. The V end lost 0 bases, the J end lost 15 bases, and 21 bases lay between the germline ends. Germline CDR1 is DFQATT and CDR2 is SNEGSKA (reference sequence). CDR3 in amino acids: CSARDPAEQTHWHF. Written as DNA, the CDR3 is TGCAGTGCTAGAGATCCGGCGGAACAGACGCACTGGCATTTT.

The chain carries TRBV11-2 and TRBJ2-1, with TRBD2 matching over 8 bases. CDR1 and CDR2 (germline): SGHAT, FQNNGV. V trimming: 3 bases; J trimming: 1 base; junction bases outside the gene matches: 17. The CDR3 covers 20 residues. The CDR3 DNA reads as TGTGCCAGCAGCTTGCCTTTATCTTCAACTAAGCGGGGGTCCTACAATGAGCAGTTCTTC. Protein product: CASSLPLSSTKRGSYNEQFF.

The chain employs TRBV6-1 and TRBJ2-1; 9 bases match TRBD1. CDR3 length: 13 amino acids. Germline values: CDR1 MNHNS, CDR2 SASEGT. V was clipped by 4 bases and J by 8 bases; unmatched bases: 3. For the CDR3, the DNA is TGTGCCAGCAGTGCCCGGGACAGGGATGAGCAGTTCTTC. Translating gives CASSARDRDEQFF.

The chain couples TRBV12-3 or TRBV12-4 to TRBJ2-5; D not certain. V lost 4 bases to trimming and J lost 5 bases, with 17 bases between them. The CDR3 loop spans 15 amino acids. CDR3 region: CASSSMTRTTETQYF. For the CDR3, the DNA is TGTGCCAGCAGTTCGATGACACGTACCACGGAGACCCAGTACTTC.

The chain couples TRBV7-9 to TRBJ1-1; no clear D. CDR3 length equals 12 residues. V dropped 0 bases and J dropped 7 bases, with 6 bases sitting between them. The germline V gene encodes CDR1 SEHNR and CDR2 FQNEAQ (reference sequence). The DNA for the CDR3 is TGTGCCAGCAGCTTAGCGCGGAGTGAAGCTTTCTTT. It is translated as CASSLARSEAFF.

Only a few counts were recorded for this clonotype. The V gene is TRBV20-1, the J gene TRBJ2-1, with 11 bases aligning to TRBD1. J gave up 7 bases and V 4 bases, and 3 bases lay outside the gene matches. The V gene's germline CDR1 is DFQATT and CDR2 SNEGSKA (reference sequence). This CDR3 is 13 amino acids long. The CDR3 DNA is TGCAGTGCTATCGGGGACAGGGGGAATGAGCAGTTCTTC. Encoded protein: CSAIGDRGNEQFF.

The chain uses TRBV19 and TRBJ2-5; D assignment may be TRBD1 or TRBD2 (5 bases each). The germline gives CDR1 LNHDA, CDR2 SQIVND (reference sequence). V lost 5 bases and J 1 base, leaving 14 bases between the germline ends. The CDR3 loop spans 15 amino acids. The CDR3 reads CASSVPRGLQETQYF. In DNA, the CDR3 is TGTGCCAGTAGTGTCCCCCGGGGCCTCCAAGAGACCCAGTACTTC.